A selection of T cell receptor beta chains follows, all from one sample in a study of spatial heterogeneity in lung cancer. TCRdb redid the calling of the 5' RACE reads with MiXCR, one entry per CDR3 protein. The table includes roughly 9,000 distinct CDR3 sequences, about 6% detected once. The sequences come from lung tumor tissue, collected at surgery. The receptors derive from a male donor with early-stage non-small cell lung cancer. Each CDR3 is given with its conserved first and last residue. The D gene is left open where the match is weak. Rows give clone size only sometimes, using once, few, many, or a class for an expanded clone.

d_call j_call v_call clone_size cdr3_nt cdr3_aa
NA TRBJ2-1 TRBV12-3/TRBV12-4 many TGTGCCAGCACCTCCCACATCAATGAGCAGTTCTTC CASTSHINEQFF
NA TRBJ2-5 TRBV5-1 medium-sized TGCGCCAGCAGCTCCAAGGTGACAGAGACCCAGTACTTC CASSSKVTETQYF
NA TRBJ2-6 TRBV11-2 medium-sized TGTGCCAGCAGCTTAGTCATCTCTGGGGCCAACGTCCTGACTTTC CASSLVISGANVLTF
TRBD1 TRBJ2-5 TRBV20-1 many TGCAGTGCTAGAGGCAGGACAGGGTACGGAGGAGAGACCCAGTACTTC CSARGRTGYGGETQYF
TRBD1 TRBJ1-6 TRBV28 many TGTGCCAGCAGAACATACAGGGGAAATAATTCACCCCTCCACTTT CASRTYRGNNSPLHF
NA TRBJ1-6 TRBV6-6 many TGTGCCAGCAGTCAACAAGACAGAAATTCACCCCTCCACTTT CASSQQDRNSPLHF
TRBD1 TRBJ1-1 TRBV6-1 many TGTGCCAGCAGTGAAGACAGGGGGGACACTGAAGCTTTCTTT CASSEDRGDTEAFF
NA TRBJ1-1 TRBV7-8 many TGTGCCAGCAGCTTAGTTCAGAGTTCGCGAGAAGCTTTCTTT CASSLVQSSREAFF
TRBD1 TRBJ1-3 TRBV7-2 many TGTGCCAGCAGCTCGGAGACAGGGTCTGGAAACACCATATATTTT CASSSETGSGNTIYF
NA TRBJ1-5 TRBV20-1 few TGCAGTGCTAGGGAGGGCAGGGGTAGGAACAATCAGCCCCAGCATTTT CSAREGRGRNNQPQHF
NA TRBJ1-2 TRBV5-4 many TGTGCCAGCAGCTTGGACAGGGCAGGGGGCTACACCTTC CASSLDRAGGYTF
NA TRBJ2-5 TRBV20-1 many TGCAGTGCTAGAGCTGGGCATTCTCAAGAGACCCAGTACTTC CSARAGHSQETQYF
TRBD1 TRBJ2-3 TRBV28 many TGTGCCAGCAGGGGGTGGACAGGGGGCTTGGATACGCAGTATTTT CASRGWTGGLDTQYF
NA TRBJ2-3 TRBV7-2 medium-sized TGTGCCAGCAGCTTAGCCACAGGGGATACGCAGTATTTT CASSLATGDTQYF
NA TRBJ1-5 TRBV28 many TGTGCCAGCAGCACCCGGACAGTGGAATATAGCAATCAGCCCCAGCATTTT CASSTRTVEYSNQPQHF
NA TRBJ2-3 TRBV14 many TGTGCCAGCAGCCAAGATCAGGGAGGCACAGATACGCAGTATTTT CASSQDQGGTDTQYF
NA TRBJ1-6 TRBV5-1 many TGCGCCAGCAGCTTGTATGGGGATCTGAATTCACCCCTCCACTTT CASSLYGDLNSPLHF
TRBD2 TRBJ2-3 TRBV20-1 many TGCAGTGCTCCAGCCCCCGGTGCTAGCGGGAGGTGGGACACAGATACGCAGTATTTT CSAPAPGASGRWDTDTQYF
NA TRBJ2-1 TRBV7-9 many TGTGCCAGCAGCTCTACCTCGGACCGCTGGATGCAGTTCTTC CASSSTSDRWMQFF
NA TRBJ1-2 TRBV4-1 NA TGCGCCAGCAGCCAAGATCTTTATACAGGGCAGTCTGGCTACACCTTC CASSQDLYTGQSGYTF
NA TRBJ2-2 TRBV19 many TGTGCCAGTAGTATAGTCAGTTCCACCGGGGAGCTGTTTTTT CASSIVSSTGELFF
NA TRBJ1-4 TRBV2 many TGTGCCAGCAGCACGGGACGGGGAAATGAAAAACTGTTTTTT CASSTGRGNEKLFF
NA TRBJ2-2 TRBV6-1 many TGTGCCAGCAAGTGGGGCACCAACACCGGGGAGCTGTTTTTT CASKWGTNTGELFF
NA TRBJ1-2 TRBV28 many TGTGCCAGCGGGGGAATCGGGCAAGGTGGCTACACCTTC CASGGIGQGGYTF
TRBD1 TRBJ2-5 TRBV20-1 many TGCAGTGCTAGAGATCTCGGGGACAGTCAAGAGACCCAGTACTTC CSARDLGDSQETQYF
NA TRBJ1-2 TRBV3-1 many TGTGCCAGCAGCCTCATGGGACCAGAAGGCTACACCTTC CASSLMGPEGYTF
NA TRBJ2-3 TRBV6-6 many TGTGCCAGCAGGGACGACAGTAGCACAGATACGCAGTATTTT CASRDDSSTDTQYF
NA TRBJ2-7 TRBV27 many TGTGCCAGCAGGCACAGCTCCTACGAGCAGTACTTC CASRHSSYEQYF
NA TRBJ2-5 TRBV6-1 many TGTGCCAGCAGTGAGAGACCTAGGGGCGGGGAGACCCAGTACTTC CASSERPRGGETQYF
NA TRBJ1-2 TRBV19 many TGTGCCAGTAGTATTTCTAAGGACTATGGCTACACCTTC CASSISKDYGYTF
NA TRBJ2-2 TRBV9 medium-sized TGTGCCAGCAGCCCCCGGTCTGGCAACACCGGGGAGCTGTTTTTT CASSPRSGNTGELFF
NA TRBJ2-3 TRBV12-3/TRBV12-4 many TGTGCCAGCAGCAGATTACAGGGGGGGAGCACAGATACGCAGTATTTT CASSRLQGGSTDTQYF
TRBD2 TRBJ2-1 TRBV5-1 many TGCGCCAGCAGCTTGGTGACTAGCCTCTCCTACAATGAGCAGTTCTTC CASSLVTSLSYNEQFF
TRBD2 TRBJ2-3 TRBV20-1 many TGCAGTGCTAGTCTCCCTAGCGGGAGGAGCACAGATACGCAGTATTTT CSASLPSGRSTDTQYF
NA TRBJ2-1 TRBV7-6 many TGTGCCAGCAGCCCTTCCTCCCGTGGACGGAGTTATGAGCAGTTCTTC CASSPSSRGRSYEQFF
NA TRBJ2-1 TRBV5-1 many TGCGCCAGCAGCTTGACACAGGGTGCCTACAATGAGCAGTTCTTC CASSLTQGAYNEQFF
TRBD1 TRBJ1-2 TRBV28 many TGTGCCAGCAGTTACGGGACAGGAGGGCACTATGGCTACACCTTC CASSYGTGGHYGYTF
NA TRBJ1-5 TRBV3-1 many TGTGCCAGCAGCCAAGTCCCGAATACCCCTCAGCCCCAGCATTTT CASSQVPNTPQPQHF
TRBD2 TRBJ2-3 TRBV5-4 few TGTGCCAGCAGCTCGCGACTAGCGGCAGATACGCAGTATTTT CASSSRLAADTQYF
NA TRBJ1-2 TRBV20-1 many TGCAGTCTTCCCGAGGTGGGCGGGACGAGCGGCTACACCTTC CSLPEVGGTSGYTF
TRBD2 TRBJ2-7 TRBV20-1 few TGCAGTGCGAGAGAGGTAGCGGGCCTTCCCTACGAGCAGTACTTC CSAREVAGLPYEQYF
NA TRBJ2-4 TRBV4-1 many TGCGCCAGCAGCCAAGATGAGAGCCTAGCCAAAAACATTCAGTACTTC CASSQDESLAKNIQYF
TRBD2 TRBJ2-5 TRBV5-1 many TGCGCCAGCAGCTTGGGCGGACTAGCGGAGACCCAGTACTTC CASSLGGLAETQYF
NA TRBJ1-5 TRBV20-1 many TGCAGTGCTAGAACCACTCCGAATCAGCCCCAGCATTTT CSARTTPNQPQHF
NA TRBJ1-5 TRBV20-1 many TGCAGTGCTAATCGGGGTACGGGTCAGCCCCAGCATTTT CSANRGTGQPQHF
TRBD1 TRBJ1-5 TRBV12-5 many TGTGCTAGTGGCCTGGGACAGTATAGCAATCAGCCCCAGCATTTT CASGLGQYSNQPQHF
NA TRBJ1-5 TRBV20-1 many TGCAGTGCTACAACAGGGAGCAATCAGCCCCAGCATTTT CSATTGSNQPQHF
NA TRBJ2-5 TRBV2 many TGTGCCAGCAGCGGAGGGGGGCTCGAGACCCAGTACTTC CASSGGGLETQYF
NA TRBJ2-2 TRBV7-3 many TGTGCCAGCAGCTCAATACCGGGAGCCGGGGAGCTGTTTTTT CASSSIPGAGELFF
NA TRBJ1-6 TRBV28 many TGTGCCAGCAGTTTCATCCAGGATCCTCACTCACCCCTCCACTTT CASSFIQDPHSPLHF
TRBD2 TRBJ2-5 TRBV20-1 many TGCAGTGCTCCCCCGGGACTAGAAGAGACCCAGTACTTC CSAPPGLEETQYF
TRBD1 TRBJ1-6 TRBV20-1 many TGCAGTGCTAGAACAGGACAGGGGGCTCAAAATTCACCCCTCCACTTT CSARTGQGAQNSPLHF
NA TRBJ2-2 TRBV29-1 many TGCAGCGTTGCTAGGGGAGTCGGGGAGCTGTTTTTT CSVARGVGELFF